Listed here are 17 T cell receptor beta chains from one sample, sequenced in a study of cytomegalovirus exposure and HLA in healthy donors. PCR amplification relied on 60 Vbeta primers (plus 13 Jbeta primers). The method was immunoSEQ multiplex PCR; TCRdb's version includes in-frame clones alone and lacks a portion of them. This sample has some 140,000 clones, with 65% to 80% found just once. Sequenced: PBMCs. All receptors come from a human donor in good health.

V and J are TRBV7-3 and TRBJ2-1; tentative D call: TRBD1 (5 bases). Per germline, CDR1 SGHTA and CDR2 FQGTGA. V lost 5 bases and J 7 bases, leaving 15 bases between the germline ends. The CDR3 has 14 amino acids. The CDR3 coding sequence is TGTGCCAGCAGCCCTTCGGCAGGGCAAAATGAGCAGTTCTTC. Translation gives CASSPSAGQNEQFF.

This rearrangement joins TRBV19 to TRBJ1-4; the D gene is possibly TRBD1 (6 bases). The CDR3 sequence is 14 residues long. The germline gives CDR1 LNHDA, CDR2 SQIVND (reference sequence). With 4 bases removed from V and 8 bases from J, the gap between germline ends came to 14 bases. CDR3 protein: CASSTWGRGEKLFF. The CDR3 DNA reads as TGTGCCAGTAGTACTTGGGGGCGCGGAGAAAAACTGTTTTTT.

The V call is TRBV6-1, the J call TRBJ1-2; 9 bases line up with TRBD1. The CDR3 consists of 12 residues. V shed 6 bases, J shed 8 bases, and the junction held 4 bases outside the gene matches. Germline CDR1 is MNHNS and CDR2 is SASEGT. The CDR3: CASRQGAGGYTF. CDR3 sequence (DNA): TGTGCCAGCAGACAGGGGGCAGGGGGCTACACCTTC.

The rearrangement joins TRBV9 to TRBJ2-5; D remains ambiguous. The CDR3 sequence is 13 residues long. The germline CDR1 and CDR2 sequences are SGDLS and YYNGEE. V was clipped by 4 bases and J by 1 base, with 8 bases between them. CDR3 protein: CASSPYGQETQYF. DNA of the CDR3: TGTGCCAGCAGCCCCTATGGCCAAGAGACCCAGTACTTC.

V and J are TRBV27 and TRBJ2-4; 9 positions match TRBD1. This CDR3 spans 17 amino acids. Germline V gene lookup returns CDR1 MNHEY and CDR2 SMNVEV (reference sequence). Trimming at V came to 4 bases and at J to 3 bases, leaving 10 bases not matched to a gene. CDR3: CASSSPGQGGVKNIQYF. The CDR3 region has the DNA TGTGCCAGCAGTTCACCGGGACAGGGAGGGGTCAAAAACATTCAGTACTTC.

J is TRBJ2-5 and V is TRBV9, with 12 bases identical to TRBD2. The V segment lost 2 bases and the J segment 5 bases; nucleotides outside the gene matches: 1. The germline gives CDR1 SGDLS, CDR2 YYNGEE. The CDR3 is 14 amino acids. Here the CDR3 reads CASSVTSGSETQYF. DNA of the CDR3: TGTGCCAGCAGCGTGACTAGCGGGAGTGAGACCCAGTACTTC. The variable domain in full, with the rest retrieved from reference TRBV9 and TRBJ2-5, is DSGVTQTPKHLITATGQRVTLRCSPRSGDLSVYWYQQSLDQGLQFLIQYYNGEERAKGNILERFSAQQFPDLHSELNLSSLELGDSALYFCASSVTSGSETQYFGPGTRLLVL.

This clone is deemed medium-sized. The V and J genes are TRBV10-2 and TRBJ1-5; 7 bases align to TRBD1. Germline CDR1 and CDR2: WSHSY and SAAADI. J gave up 3 bases and V 8 bases, and 4 bases lay outside the gene matches. This CDR3 contains 13 residues. CDR3 loop: CASGQVYNQPQHF. CDR3 coding DNA: TGCGCCAGCGGACAGGTCTACAATCAGCCCCAGCATTTT.

J is TRBJ1-2 and V is TRBV28; TRBD1 aligns across 7 bases. Unmatched junction bases numbered 16, after V lost 6 bases and J lost 12 bases. The CDR3 loop spans 14 amino acids. Germline V CDR1 and CDR2: MDHEN, SYDVKM. CDR3 DNA sequence: TGTGCCAGCAGCGCGGGACAGAGGTTCCATGAGGACACCTTC. It specifies CASSAGQRFHEDTF.

The chain combines TRBV5-5 with TRBJ1-1, with D unclear. Germline V CDR1 and CDR2: SGHKS, YYEKEE (reference sequence). There are 15 residues in the CDR3. V dropped 3 bases and J dropped 4 bases, with 16 bases sitting between them. CDR3 DNA: TGTGCCAGCAGCTCCCGGCCGGGAGCGGGCACTGAAGCTTTCTTT. It encodes CASSSRPGAGTEAFF.

This clone was observed once. J is TRBJ2-7 and V is TRBV5-1; TRBD2 agrees at 9 bases. With 0 bases clipped from V and 5 bases from J, the junction kept 6 bases outside the gene matches. The germline V gene encodes CDR1 SGHRS and CDR2 YFSETQ. This CDR3 has 15 residues. CDR3 loop: CASSLGQREVDEQYF. For the CDR3, the DNA is TGCGCCAGCAGCTTGGGTCAGCGGGAGGTGGACGAGCAGTACTTC.

This clone was picked up one time. This chain links TRBV11-3 with TRBJ2-3; 8 positions match TRBD2. The J segment lost 3 bases and the V segment lost 2 bases, leaving 13 bases of the junction unmatched. The CDR3 has 18 residues. CDR1 and CDR2 from the germline V gene are SGHNT and YENEEA. The CDR3 sequence is CASSLMGLPAGGTDTQYF. The CDR3 DNA follows: TGTGCCAGCAGCTTAATGGGACTGCCGGCGGGGGGTACAGATACGCAGTATTTT.

V is TRBV23-1 and J is TRBJ2-3; 9 bases map to TRBD2. TRBV23-1 is flagged as an ORF with uncertain function. V lost 4 bases to trimming and J lost 0 bases; unmatched junction nucleotides: 5. This CDR3 comprises 16 residues. In nucleotides, the CDR3 is TGCGCCAGCAGTCGTGGACTAGCGTCTAGCACAGATACGCAGTATTTT. Protein product: CASSRGLASSTDTQYF.

A note on this clone: A read error may account for a junction end that differs from germline. The rearrangement links TRBV28 to TRBJ2-7; D is possibly TRBD2 (5 bases). The CDR3 extends over 14 amino acids. Germline values: CDR1 MDHEN, CDR2 SYDVKM. CDR3 loop: CTSSFPGLAYEQYF. The CDR3 nucleotides are TGTACCAGCAGTTTTCCGGGGTTGGCCTACGAGCAGTACTTC.

As regards this clone: Distinct nucleotide sequences in the sample also encode this CDR3. The gene calls are TRBV18 and TRBJ2-7; tentative D call: TRBD1 (5 bases). The CDR3 has 18 amino acids. CDR1 and CDR2 from the germline V gene are KGHSH and LQKENI. V lost 6 bases to trimming and J lost 3 bases, with 27 bases between them. CDR3 protein: CASSPLGRVTVLFYEQYF. The CDR3 DNA reads as TGTGCCAGCTCCCCCCTGGGCAGGGTGACAGTCTTATTCTACGAGCAGTACTTC.

The V and J genes are TRBV5-1 and TRBJ1-2, with D unresolved. The germline V gene encodes CDR1 SGHRS and CDR2 YFSETQ. Trimming stripped 1 base from V and 4 bases from J, with 11 bases between. CDR3 length: 14 amino acids. CDR3 coding DNA: TGCGCCAGCAGCTTGTCTGCCGGCGGCTATGGCTACACCTTC. Translation: CASSLSAGGYGYTF.

This chain uses TRBV5-1 with TRBJ2-1, with 8 nucleotides matching TRBD2. CDR3 size: 16 residues. Germline CDR1 and CDR2: SGHRS and YFSETQ. J was trimmed by 5 bases and V by 0 bases; bases with no gene match: 7. The CDR3 protein is CASSLEPLAGHNEQFF. The CDR3 DNA reads TGCGCCAGCAGCTTGGAACCTCTAGCGGGCCACAATGAGCAGTTCTTC.

This rearrangement joins TRBV5-5 to TRBJ2-2, with 12 bases lining up with TRBD2. Losses at the gene ends were 0 bases for V and 1 base for J; bases not matched to a gene: 4. The CDR3 has 18 residues. Germline assignment: CDR1 SGHKS and CDR2 YYEKEE (reference sequence). The DNA for the CDR3 is TGTGCCAGCAGCTTGGGACTAGCGGGAGTGAGGAACACCGGGGAGCTGTTTTTT. Its protein product is CASSLGLAGVRNTGELFF. The full variable domain, completed using reference TRBV5-5 and TRBJ2-2, is DAGVTQSPTHLIKTRGQQVTLRCSPISGHKSVSWYQQVLGQGPQFIFQYYEKEERGRGNFPDRFSARQFPNYSSELNVNALLLGDSALYLCASSLGLAGVRNTGELFFGEGSRLTVL.